The 2 T cell receptor beta chains listed next were all sequenced from one sample in a study of T-cell reconstitution after alpha-beta-depleted transplantation in children. Using unique molecular identifiers, the investigators prepared the TCRbeta library. Each CDR3 protein is one row after TCRdb ran MiXCR on the PCR reads. The sample yields 140,000 or so distinct CDR3 sequences, 8% to 10% seen once. Sequenced material: PBMCs, mostly from graft donor cells, taken 180 days after TCRalphabeta/CD19-depleted stem cell transplant. Source of these receptors: a female patient aged 2-9 years who had a stem cell transplant for congenital amegakaryocytic thrombocytopenia, so the T cells may come from the graft donor.

This clonotype was observed many times. The genes are TRBV2 and TRBJ2-5; no reliable D call. V was shortened by 4 bases and J by 2 bases, with 5 bases between the two germline ends. Germline CDR1 and CDR2: SNHLY and FYNNEI. The CDR3 totals 12 residues. The CDR3 loop reads CASSVRQETQYF. The CDR3 DNA sequence: TGTGCCAGCAGTGTAAGGCAAGAGACCCAGTACTTC.

This clonotype was recorded a few times. This chain links TRBV12-3 or TRBV12-4 with TRBJ1-1; the D gene is possibly TRBD1 (6 bases). This CDR3 contains 12 residues. The germline V and J ends were trimmed by 3 bases and 7 bases, with 9 bases remaining between them. The CDR3 coding sequence is TGTGCCAGCAGTTTCGGACAGATTGAAGCTTTCTTT. This sequence encodes CASSFGQIEAFF.